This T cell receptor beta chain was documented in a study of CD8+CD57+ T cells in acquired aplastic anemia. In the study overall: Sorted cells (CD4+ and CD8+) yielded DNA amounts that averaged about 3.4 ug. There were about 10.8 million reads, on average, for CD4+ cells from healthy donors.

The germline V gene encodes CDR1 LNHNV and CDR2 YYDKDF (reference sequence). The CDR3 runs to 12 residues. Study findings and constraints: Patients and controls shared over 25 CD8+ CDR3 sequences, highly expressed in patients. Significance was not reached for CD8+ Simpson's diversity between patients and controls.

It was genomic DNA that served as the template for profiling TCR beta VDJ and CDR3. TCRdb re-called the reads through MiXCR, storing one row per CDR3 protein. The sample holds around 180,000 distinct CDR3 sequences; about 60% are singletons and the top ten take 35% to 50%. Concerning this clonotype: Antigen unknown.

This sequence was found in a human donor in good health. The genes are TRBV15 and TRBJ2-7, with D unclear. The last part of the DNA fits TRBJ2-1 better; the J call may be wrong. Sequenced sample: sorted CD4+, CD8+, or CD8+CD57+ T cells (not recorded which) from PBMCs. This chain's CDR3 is CATSTPVGEQFF. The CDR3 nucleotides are TGTGCCACCAGCACCCCCGTCGGTGAGCAGTTCTTC.